This T cell receptor (beta chain) was documented in a study of blood T cells in healthy people across ages. CDR1 is SGHDN, CDR2 FVKESK, per germline. The CDR3 spans 17 residues. Trimming pared 0 bases from V and 1 base from J, leaving 12 bases between. Alongside a J-beta primer mix, a sample-barcoded 5' primer served in a second PCR lasting about 7 to 12 cycles. TCRdb reprocessed the 5' RACE reads via MiXCR and lists one record per CDR3 protein. The table shows fewer than 800,000 distinct CDR3 sequences, with 20% to 25% occurring only once. These data are also associated with another study on T cells of mothers and their children. Turning to that study: The sample comes from nine or ten healthy Caucasian donors: mothers and children. The TCR beta CDR3 read count exceeded 9 million for each mother and was several million for each child.

Sequencing was carried out using blood. The source is a boy aged 10-17 years in good health. The V call is TRBV14, the J call TRBJ2-2; perhaps TRBD1 as D (6 bases). For the CDR3, the DNA is TGTGCCAGCAGCCAAGACAGGGGATTCGTGAACACCGGGGAGCTGTTTTTT. Translation gives CASSQDRGFVNTGELFF.